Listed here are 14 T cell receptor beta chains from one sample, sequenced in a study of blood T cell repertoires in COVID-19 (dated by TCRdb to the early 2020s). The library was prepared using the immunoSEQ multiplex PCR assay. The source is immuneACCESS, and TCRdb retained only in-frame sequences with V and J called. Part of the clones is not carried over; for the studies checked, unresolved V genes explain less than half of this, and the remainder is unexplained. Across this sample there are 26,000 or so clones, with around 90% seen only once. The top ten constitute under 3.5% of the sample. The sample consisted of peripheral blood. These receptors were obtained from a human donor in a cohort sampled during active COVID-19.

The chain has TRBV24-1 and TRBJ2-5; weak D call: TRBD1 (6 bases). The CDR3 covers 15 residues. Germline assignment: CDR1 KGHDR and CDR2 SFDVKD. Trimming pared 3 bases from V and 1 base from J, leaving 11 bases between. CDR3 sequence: CATSDPKDSQETQYF. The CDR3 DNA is TGTGCCACCAGTGATCCTAAGGACAGCCAAGAGACCCAGTACTTC.

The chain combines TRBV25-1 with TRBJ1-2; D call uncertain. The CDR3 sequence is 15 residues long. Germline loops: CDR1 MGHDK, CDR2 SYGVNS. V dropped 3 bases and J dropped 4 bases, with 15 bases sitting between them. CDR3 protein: CASSDVDPGIYGYTF. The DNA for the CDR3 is TGTGCCAGCAGTGATGTGGATCCAGGTATCTATGGCTACACCTTC.

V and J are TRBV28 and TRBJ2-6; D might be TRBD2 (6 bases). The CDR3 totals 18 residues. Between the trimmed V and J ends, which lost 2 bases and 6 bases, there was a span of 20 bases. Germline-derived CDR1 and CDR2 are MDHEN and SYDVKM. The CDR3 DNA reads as TGTGCCAGCAGTTTAGCCTCCCCGGGGGTCCTTTTGGCCAACGTCCTGACTTTC. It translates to CASSLASPGVLLANVLTF.

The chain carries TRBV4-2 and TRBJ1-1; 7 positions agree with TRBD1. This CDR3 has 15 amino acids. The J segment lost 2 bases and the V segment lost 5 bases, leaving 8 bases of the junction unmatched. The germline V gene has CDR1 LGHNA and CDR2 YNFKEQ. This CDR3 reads CASSTRQGLNTEAFF. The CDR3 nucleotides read TGTGCCAGCAGCACCCGACAGGGTCTTAACACTGAAGCTTTCTTT.

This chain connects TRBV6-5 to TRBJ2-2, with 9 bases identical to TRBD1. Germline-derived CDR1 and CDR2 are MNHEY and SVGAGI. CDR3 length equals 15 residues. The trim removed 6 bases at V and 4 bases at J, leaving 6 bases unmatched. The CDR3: CASRGRQGGTGELFF. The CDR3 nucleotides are TGTGCCAGCAGGGGGAGACAGGGGGGCACCGGGGAGCTGTTTTTT.

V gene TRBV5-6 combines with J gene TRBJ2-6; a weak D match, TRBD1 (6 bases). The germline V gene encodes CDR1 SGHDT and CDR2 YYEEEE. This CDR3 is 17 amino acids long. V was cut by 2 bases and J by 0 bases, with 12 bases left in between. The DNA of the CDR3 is TGTGCCAGCAGCTTAACAGGGTCCTTCTCTGGGGCCAACGTCCTGACTTTC. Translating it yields CASSLTGSFSGANVLTF.

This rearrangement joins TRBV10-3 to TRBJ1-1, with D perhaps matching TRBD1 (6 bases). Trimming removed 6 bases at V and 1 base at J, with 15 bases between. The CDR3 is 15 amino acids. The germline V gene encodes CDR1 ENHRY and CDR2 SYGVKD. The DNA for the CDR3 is TGTGCCATCAGCAGAGGGACAACGGGGAACACTGAAGCTTTCTTT. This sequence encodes CAISRGTTGNTEAFF.

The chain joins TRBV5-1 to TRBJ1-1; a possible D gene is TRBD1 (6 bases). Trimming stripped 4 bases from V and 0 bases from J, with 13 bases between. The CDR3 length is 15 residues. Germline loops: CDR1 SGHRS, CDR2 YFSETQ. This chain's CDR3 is CASSVSGTLNTEAFF. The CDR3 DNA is TGCGCCAGCAGCGTATCCGGGACACTGAACACTGAAGCTTTCTTT.

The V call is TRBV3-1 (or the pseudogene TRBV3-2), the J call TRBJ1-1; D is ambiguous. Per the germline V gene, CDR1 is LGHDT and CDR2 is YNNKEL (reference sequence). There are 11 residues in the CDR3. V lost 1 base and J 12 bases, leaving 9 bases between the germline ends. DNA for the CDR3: TGTGCCAGCAGCCAAGTGGGGAGTCCTTTCTTT. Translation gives CASSQVGSPFF.

This CDR3 reads CASSSGGLGTEAFF. The CDR3 DNA sequence: TGCGCCAGCAGCTCGGGGGGCCTGGGCACTGAAGCTTTCTTT. The chain employs TRBV5-1 and TRBJ1-1, with TRBD1 as a possible D gene (6 bases). Germline V gene sequence: CDR1 SGHRS, CDR2 YFSETQ. This CDR3 contains 14 residues. V lost 3 bases and J lost 4, with 13 bases in between. Filled out from reference TRBV5-1 and TRBJ1-1, the complete variable domain reads KAGVTQTPRYLIKTRGQQVTLSCSPISGHRSVSWYQQTPGQGLQFLFEYFSETQRNKGNFPGRFSGRQFSNSRSEMNVSTLELGDSALYLCASSSGGLGTEAFFGQGTRLTVV.

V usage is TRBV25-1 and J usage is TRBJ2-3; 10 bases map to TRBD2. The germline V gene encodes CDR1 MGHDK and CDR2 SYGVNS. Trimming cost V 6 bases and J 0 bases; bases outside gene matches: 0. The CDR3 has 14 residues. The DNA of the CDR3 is TGTGCCAGCAGAGCGGGGGGGAGCACAGATACGCAGTATTTT. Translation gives CASRAGGSTDTQYF.

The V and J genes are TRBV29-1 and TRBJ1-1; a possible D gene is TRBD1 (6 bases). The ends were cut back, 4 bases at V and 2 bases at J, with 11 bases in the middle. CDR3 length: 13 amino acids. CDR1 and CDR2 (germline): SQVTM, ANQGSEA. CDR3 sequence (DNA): TGCAGCGTTGGGCGGACAGCAAACACTGAAGCTTTCTTT. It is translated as CSVGRTANTEAFF.

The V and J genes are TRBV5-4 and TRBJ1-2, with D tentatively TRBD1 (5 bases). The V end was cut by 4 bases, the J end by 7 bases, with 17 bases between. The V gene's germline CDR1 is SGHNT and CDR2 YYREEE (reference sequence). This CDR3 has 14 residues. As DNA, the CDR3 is TGTGCCAGCAGCCCGACCGGGCAGGGACTTGGCTACACCTTC. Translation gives CASSPTGQGLGYTF.

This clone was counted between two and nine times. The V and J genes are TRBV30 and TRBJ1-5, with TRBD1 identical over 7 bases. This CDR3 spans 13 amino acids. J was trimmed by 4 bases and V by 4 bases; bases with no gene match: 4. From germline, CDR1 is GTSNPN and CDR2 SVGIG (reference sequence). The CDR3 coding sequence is TGTGCCTGGAACCACAGGGGAAATCAGCCCCAGCATTTT. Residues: CAWNHRGNQPQHF.